This TCR beta chain originates from a study of identical twins. Healthy Caucasians were all of the donors. Each CDR3 protein gets one entry after TCRdb re-called the 5' RACE reads with MiXCR. Here the sample spans 400,000 to 550,000 distinct CDR3 sequences, less than 25% being singletons. Germline loops: CDR1 MNHNS, CDR2 SASEGT. The V gene lost 2 bases and the J gene lost 1 base, with 8 bases spanning the gap. CDR3 length: 15 amino acids. This same sample was also part of a study on T cells expressing NK-cell markers. That source notes: Sorted T-cell subsets CD3+CD56+NKG2C+, CD3+CD56+NKG2C- and CD3+CD56-NKG2C+ were TCR beta-sequenced. The authors applied an anti-gamma-delta TCR antibody in several experiments, and it restricted sorting to alpha-beta TCR T cells. Evidence did not settle whether expanded NKG2C+ T cell clones targeted HCMV.

The chain is built from TRBV6-1 and TRBJ2-2; D unclear. The specimen sequenced was CD4+ T cells sorted from blood. This sequence was found in a young woman in good health. Written as DNA, the CDR3 is TGTGCCAGCAGTGAACGGTTCCAGAACACCGGGGAGCTGTTTTTT. Protein: CASSERFQNTGELFF.